This TCR beta chain was captured by sequencing in a study of cytomegalovirus exposure and HLA in healthy donors. Study findings and constraints: One cluster of highly shared sequence variants probably arose as a sequencing artifact. Many donors carried some public TCRs, although rarity characterized most TCR sequences.

Worth noting for this clone: Its cognate antigen is unknown.

Though nominally healthy at sampling, donors likely had unrecorded immune exposures. This CDR3 has 18 residues. V gave up 0 bases and J gave up 4 bases; unmatched junction bases: 9. Germline loops: CDR1 LGHNA, CDR2 YSLEER. The PCR had 60 Vbeta and 13 Jbeta primers. Some clones are missing from TCRdb's copy, which holds only in-frame ones; the method was immunoSEQ multiplex PCR. Its table records 95,000 to 150,000 clones. V and J are TRBV4-3 and TRBJ2-3; 11 nucleotides agree with TRBD2. The specimen was PBMCs. This TCR came from a man aged 25-45 years in good health and CMV-seronegative. The CDR3 region is CASSQDLVAGGPADTQYF. CDR3 bases: TGCGCCAGCAGCCAAGATTTAGTAGCGGGAGGGCCCGCAGATACGCAGTATTTT.